The 5 T cell receptor beta chains below were found in one sample sequenced in a study of T cells in Graves' hyperthyroidism and ophthalmopathy. Amplification of TCR beta CDR3 regions used RNA as the template. Carried out on the TCR CDR3, a first-round RT-PCR used the HTBI primer set. TCRdb ran MiXCR on the multiplex PCR reads and lists one entry per CDR3 protein. The profile shows hundreds of thousands of distinct CDR3 sequences, roughly 14% of them singletons. What was sequenced was blood. The receptors originated from a woman aged 18-29 years with Graves' hyperthyroidism.

This clonotype was seen repeatedly, ten times or more. The V gene is TRBV20-1, the J gene TRBJ2-7; 7 nucleotides align to TRBD1. V was pared by 1 base and J by 4 bases, with 13 bases of the junction left unmatched. CDR1 is DFQATT, CDR2 SNEGSKA, per germline (reference sequence). The CDR3 contains 16 residues. CDR3 region: CSARAGQLIGVYEQYF. The CDR3 DNA sequence: TGCAGTGCTAGAGCGGGACAGCTGATCGGGGTGTACGAGCAGTACTTC.

In regard to this clonotype: Relative to the germline gene, one junction end is altered; a read error may explain this. The gene calls are TRBV2 and TRBJ1-2; D remains ambiguous. Germline V gene sequence: CDR1 SNHLY, CDR2 FYNNEI. The CDR3 has 13 residues. The CDR3 region has the DNA TGCGCCAGCAGCCAAGCGCCCGCGGATGGCTACACCTTC. Translation gives CASSQAPADGYTF.

This clonotype was seen repeatedly, ten times or more. This chain uses TRBV15 with TRBJ1-1; maybe TRBD1 (6 bases). V was clipped by 3 bases and J by 6 bases, with 14 bases between them. This CDR3 contains 14 residues. Germline CDR1 is LNHNV and CDR2 is YYDKDF (reference sequence). CDR3 residues: CATSRDRLGAEAFF. CDR3 coding DNA: TGTGCCACCAGCAGGGACAGACTCGGGGCTGAAGCTTTCTTT.

Ten or more counts support this clonotype. V usage is TRBV20-1 and J usage is TRBJ2-7, with D perhaps matching TRBD1 or TRBD2 (6 bases each). Trimming left V 3 bases short and J 2 bases short, with 11 bases between. Germline CDR1 and CDR2: DFQATT and SNEGSKA (reference sequence). The CDR3 runs 13 residues. The CDR3: CSASGGDTYEQYF. The CDR3 nucleotides are TGCAGTGCTAGTGGCGGGGACACCTACGAGCAGTACTTC.

In its sample, this clonotype was seen many times. The chain joins TRBV6-1 to TRBJ2-7; 9 bases are shared with TRBD1. The length of the CDR3 is 14 residues. The germline V gene has CDR1 MNHNS and CDR2 SASEGT. The trim removed 6 bases at V and 5 bases at J, leaving 8 bases unmatched. The CDR3 loop reads CASRDRGWMNEQYF. CDR3 DNA sequence: TGTGCCAGCAGGGACAGGGGCTGGATGAACGAGCAGTACTTC.